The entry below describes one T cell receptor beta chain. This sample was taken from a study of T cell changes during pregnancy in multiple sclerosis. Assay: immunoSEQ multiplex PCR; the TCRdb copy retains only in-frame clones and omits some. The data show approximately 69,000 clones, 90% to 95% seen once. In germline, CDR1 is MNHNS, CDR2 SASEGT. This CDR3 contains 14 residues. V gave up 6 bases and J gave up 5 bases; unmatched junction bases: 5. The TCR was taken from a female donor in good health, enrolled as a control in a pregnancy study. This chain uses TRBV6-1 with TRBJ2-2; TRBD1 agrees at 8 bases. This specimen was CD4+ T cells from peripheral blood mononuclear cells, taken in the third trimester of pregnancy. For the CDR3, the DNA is TGTGCCAGCAGGCCCGGGACAGGTACCGGGGAGCTGTTTTTT. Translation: CASRPGTGTGELFF.